This TCR beta chain comes out of a study of cytomegalovirus exposure and HLA in healthy donors. The CDR3 covers 17 residues. Germline V gene lookup returns CDR1 SGDLS and CDR2 YYNGEE. With V trimmed by 2 bases and J by 2 bases, 6 bases remained unmatched. Both 60 Vbeta primers and 13 Jbeta primers went into the PCR. Sequencing was performed with immunoSEQ multiplex PCR; in TCRdb, only in-frame clones are kept and a portion is missing. Its table lists 150,000 to 200,000 clones. The chain recombines TRBV9 with TRBJ2-1; TRBD2 aligns across 11 bases. The sequence was collected from a woman aged 18-29 years in good health and CMV-seropositive. The specimen was PBMCs. The CDR3 is CASSVPLAGGPYNEQFF. The CDR3 DNA follows: TGTGCCAGCAGCGTCCCATTAGCGGGGGGGCCCTACAATGAGCAGTTCTTC.